This TCR beta chain originates from a study of cytomegalovirus exposure and HLA in healthy donors. PCR primers comprised 60 Vbeta and 13 Jbeta primers. Using immunoSEQ multiplex PCR, the repertoire was profiled, and TCRdb retains in-frame clones only, with some absent. Counted here are approximately 110,000 clones, 60% to 85% occurring once; the ten biggest clones make up around 5%. Overall study results and limits: In vitro experiments confirmed that three CMV-associated chains were specific for CMV antigens. One variant, a missense change in DCLRE1C, was linked in a later analysis to TCR beta V- and J-gene trimming. Earlier analysis looked at TCR beta V segments, and most were productive about 87% or about 30% of the time.

All the people who gave samples were healthy bone marrow donors. Trimming left V 6 bases short and J 4 bases short, with 4 bases between. From germline, CDR1 is SNHLY and CDR2 FYNNEI. There are 10 residues in the CDR3. This clone occurred once. Its matching antigen is unknown. This TCR derives from a female donor in good health and CMV-seropositive. Sequences were obtained from PBMCs. The chain links TRBV2 to TRBJ2-7; no clear D. This chain's CDR3 is CASRTYEQYF. CDR3 DNA: TGTGCCAGCAGGACTTACGAGCAGTACTTC. The whole variable domain, remainder taken from reference TRBV2 and TRBJ2-7, is EPEVTQTPSHQVTQMGQEVILRCVPISNHLYFYWYRQILGQKVEFLVSFYNNEISEKSEIFDDQFSVERPDGSNFTLKIRSTKLEDSAMYFCASRTYEQYFGPGTRLTVT.